The subject of this entry is one T cell receptor (beta chain). Deletions cut 7 bases from V and 5 bases from J, with 14 bases between. The CDR3 extends over 13 amino acids. Germline CDR1 reads SNHLY; CDR2 reads FYNNEI. The sample comes from a study of cytomegalovirus exposure and HLA in healthy donors. Study summary: The study's early data release held some 85 million unique TCRs from HLA-typed donors.

The study ran its PCR with 60 Vbeta and 13 Jbeta primers. TCRdb's copy holds only in-frame clones and misses some; the assay was immunoSEQ multiplex PCR. The sample shows 65,000 to 80,000 clones, under 80% of them seen only once. The receptor was derived from a man in his forties in good health and CMV-seropositive. What was sequenced was PBMCs. The chain recombines TRBV2 with TRBJ1-1; the D gene is possibly TRBD1 (5 bases). The CDR3 nucleotides read TGTGCCAGCAAGAGAGGGGAGGGGACTGAAGCTTTCTTT. It specifies CASKRGEGTEAFF.